This TCR beta chain was observed in a study of cytomegalovirus exposure and HLA in healthy donors. Study-wide results and limits: Most TCR sequences showed up rarely, but some public TCRs showed up in many donors. There were 150 to 200 TCR beta chains listed as cytomegalovirus-associated.

A word on this clone: Its specificity is not known.

CDR3 size: 12 residues. The germline CDR1 and CDR2 sequences are SNHLY and FYNNEI. V was cut by 6 bases and J by 9 bases, with 14 bases left in between. Libraries were prepared by immunoSEQ multiplex PCR; TCRdb keeps only in-frame clonotypes and omits some of them. Of tens of thousands of clones in the sample, approximately 89% were seen once. The source of this sequence is a woman younger than 30 in good health and CMV-seropositive. The sample taken for sequencing was PBMCs. The chain is built from TRBV2 and TRBJ1-1; weak D call: TRBD1 (5 bases). The CDR3 region is CASSGQAIQAFF. CDR3 sequence (DNA): TGTGCCAGCAGCGGACAAGCGATTCAAGCTTTCTTT.